What follows describes a single T cell receptor (beta chain). This clonotype has a handful of counts. Its recognized antigen is unknown. Base quality data are lacking; no much larger clone is found one base away. The data belong to a study of glioma-infiltrating T cells (dated by TCRdb to between 2015 and 2016). About the investigation overall: Low-grade gliomas were WHO grade II oligodendrogliomas or astrocytomas, and glioblastomas were WHO grade IV tumors sampled at initial rather than recurrent diagnosis. Dexamethasone was administered to glioma patients for six or fewer days before surgery. Blood libraries targeted about 4.5- to 11-fold sequencing coverage of roughly 1 million peripheral T cells. TCR alpha- and beta-chain repertoires were sequenced from glioma tissue, non-neoplastic brain tissue and matched peripheral blood mononuclear cells. To measure divergence between tissue and blood T-cell populations, each tissue-infiltrating repertoire was compared with the peripheral blood repertoire of the same patient. Three low-grade glioma patients, several primary glioblastoma patients, and three non-glioma patients who contributed non-neoplastic brain tissue made up the paired cohort. Study-wide conclusions, independent of this receptor: VJ-independent divergence between tissue and blood was found to be below expectation in non-neoplastic patients but above expectation in all gliomas, particularly low-grade gliomas. Tissue and blood shared very few CDR3 sequences, a result attributed to high CDR3 diversity and limited sampling. A signature set of shared blood CDR3 motifs marked patients with low tissue-blood divergence and was depleted in highly divergent patients. Group comparisons rested on small numbers: three non-neoplastic, three low-grade glioma and several glioblastoma patients.

The iRepertoire nested amplicon-rescue multiplex PCR (arm-PCR) platform was used to amplify TCR alpha and beta CDR3 regions from RNA. One-step reverse transcription and amplification used roughly 100-400 ng of tissue mRNA or PBMC total RNA as input. Following bead purification, Illumina adapters were added through a secondary multiplex PCR, and the libraries were then gel-purified between 200 and 400 bp. Internal 6-nucleotide barcodes were carried by the libraries and were used for demultiplexing. Sequencing of the libraries was done on an Illumina MiSeq using 2x220 or 2x250 nucleotide paired-end reads. In the paper's pipeline: Paired reads were merged using FLASH 1.2.11 and were aligned to the GRCh37 human genome using BWA-MEM, after which TRA and TRB reads were extracted. For V and J assignment, an IMGT-derived reference of cassette sequences and CDR3 motifs that included pseudogenes was used. Reads were translated in three frames, and productive CDR3s were defined as those with a C...FGXG motif and no stop codons. Unique combinations of V-J cassette pair and CDR3 amino acid sequence were defined as clonotypes. Reads were filtered by Hamming distance, with the threshold set by the sequence error rate of each sample in mapped regions. TCRdb reanalyzed the raw reads on its own, using fastp at Q25 for trimming and MiXCR for clone calling, and kept in-frame beta chains. CDR3 protein duplicates are merged, each entry listing the most common genes and DNA. These V and J calls originate from TCRdb's pipeline instead of the authors' own analysis. Within this sample are approximately 400,000 distinct CDR3 sequences, with roughly two fifths of them counted one time only. The top ten constitute more than 10% of the sample.

V loses 3 bases of germline sequence and J loses 9 bases, and the interval between the two ends is 15 bases. CDR1 and CDR2, per the germline V gene (reference sequence), are MNHEY and SMNVEV. The CDR3 numbers 14 residues from cysteine through phenylalanine. CDR3 DNA only is kept here, 42 bases in frame from base 1. Immediately after resection, surgical brain or tumor specimens were cryofrozen in liquid nitrogen, and peripheral blood cells were collected at the same time. The material sequenced was glioma tissue, nonneoplastic brain tissue, or PBMCs (not recorded which). This chain joins TRBV27 to TRBJ2-1; TRBD2 is a weak D gene call, 5 bases matching. The TCR comes from a human donor with low-grade glioma or glioblastoma, undergoing nonglioma brain surgery, or in good health (not recorded which). DNA sequence: TGTGCCAGCAGTTTTGGCCCGAAGGCGGGTGAGCAGTTCTTC. The translation is CASSFGPKAGEQFF.